The rows below give T cell receptor beta chains drawn from one sample of a study of shared clonotypes between healthy human individuals. Method: immunoSEQ multiplex PCR; TCRdb's copy keeps in-frame clones and lacks some. Altogether millions of clones are present, 85% to 95% being singletons, with the ten largest covering under 2%. The sequencing input was naive CD8+ T cells from PBMCs. The receptors were sampled from a young man in good health. Some clones in this sample may be carry-over from other donors' samples. Each CDR3 is given with its conserved first and last residue. A D gene is named only where the DNA matches it firmly. The listing skips clone size in some rows; elsewhere it reads once, few, many or a size class.

J gene: TRBJ2-3; clone size: NA; D gene: NA; V gene: TRBV27; CDR3 protein: CASSFYGLSSTDTQYF; CDR3 DNA: TGTGCCAGCAGTTTTTACGGACTGTCCAGCACAGATACGCAGTATTTT
J gene: TRBJ2-1; clone size: NA; D gene: TRBD2; V gene: TRBV10-2; CDR3 protein: CASSELAGYNEQFF; CDR3 DNA: TGCGCCAGCAGTGAACTAGCGGGGTACAATGAGCAGTTCTTC
J gene: TRBJ1-4; clone size: NA; D gene: NA; V gene: TRBV19; CDR3 protein: CASSPRGFALFF; CDR3 DNA: TGTGCCAGTAGTCCCAGGGGCTTTGCACTGTTTTTT
J gene: TRBJ2-3; clone size: NA; D gene: TRBD2; V gene: TRBV19; CDR3 protein: CASSIAAGAGDTQYF; CDR3 DNA: TGTGCCAGTAGTATAGCAGCGGGAGCCGGAGATACGCAGTATTTT
J gene: TRBJ1-4; clone size: NA; D gene: NA; V gene: TRBV4-3; CDR3 protein: CASSQVGRAAEKLFF; CDR3 DNA: TGCGCCAGCAGCCAAGTGGGACGAGCGGCTGAAAAACTGTTTTTT
J gene: TRBJ1-3; clone size: NA; D gene: NA; V gene: TRBV28; CDR3 protein: CASSFREGAGNTIYF; CDR3 DNA: TGTGCCAGCAGTTTTAGAGAAGGGGCTGGAAACACCATATATTTT
J gene: TRBJ2-1; clone size: once; D gene: NA; V gene: TRBV4-3; CDR3 protein: CASSQDALGPYNEQFF; CDR3 DNA: TGCGCCAGCAGCCAAGATGCACTAGGCCCCTACAATGAGCAGTTCTTC
J gene: TRBJ1-4; clone size: few; D gene: NA; V gene: TRBV27; CDR3 protein: CASSFSGRNEKLFF; CDR3 DNA: TGTGCCAGCAGTTTTTCAGGAAGAAATGAAAAACTGTTTTTT
J gene: TRBJ1-1; clone size: NA; D gene: NA; V gene: TRBV6-5; CDR3 protein: CASIDMSGVTEAFF; CDR3 DNA: TGTGCCAGCATTGATATGTCGGGGGTTACTGAAGCTTTCTTT
J gene: TRBJ1-2; clone size: NA; D gene: TRBD1; V gene: TRBV29-1; CDR3 protein: CSVVQGYGYTF; CDR3 DNA: TGCAGCGTCGTACAGGGGTATGGCTACACCTTC
J gene: TRBJ2-1; clone size: NA; D gene: NA; V gene: TRBV27; CDR3 protein: CASGGTAEFF; CDR3 DNA: TGTGCCAGCGGCGGGACTGCTGAGTTCTTC
J gene: TRBJ2-7; clone size: NA; D gene: NA; V gene: TRBV29-1; CDR3 protein: CSVVKGRTYEQYF; CDR3 DNA: TGCAGCGTTGTAAAGGGCAGAACCTACGAGCAGTACTTC
J gene: TRBJ1-1; clone size: NA; D gene: TRBD1; V gene: TRBV9; CDR3 protein: CASSTTLQGWGNTEAFF; CDR3 DNA: TGTGCCAGCAGCACAACCCTACAGGGGTGGGGTAACACTGAAGCTTTCTTT
J gene: TRBJ2-1; clone size: NA; D gene: TRBD2; V gene: TRBV4-1; CDR3 protein: CASSQGVSGDGSSYNEQFF; CDR3 DNA: TGCGCCAGCAGCCAAGGGGTTAGCGGGGACGGGAGCTCCTACAATGAGCAGTTCTTC
J gene: TRBJ2-1; clone size: NA; D gene: NA; V gene: TRBV5-8; CDR3 protein: CASSLSVGITYNEQFF; CDR3 DNA: TGTGCCAGCAGCTTGTCGGTGGGAATCACCTACAATGAGCAGTTCTTC
J gene: TRBJ2-2; clone size: NA; D gene: TRBD2; V gene: TRBV7-9; CDR3 protein: CASSFPSGREVDTGELFF; CDR3 DNA: TGTGCCAGCAGCTTCCCTAGCGGGAGGGAGGTGGACACCGGGGAGCTGTTTTTT
J gene: TRBJ1-1; clone size: once; D gene: TRBD1; V gene: TRBV4-3; CDR3 protein: CASSQDWDRGTEAFF; CDR3 DNA: TGCGCCAGCAGCCAAGATTGGGACAGGGGCACTGAAGCTTTCTTT
J gene: TRBJ1-2; clone size: once; D gene: TRBD1; V gene: TRBV6-1; CDR3 protein: CASSGTGRAYGYTF; CDR3 DNA: TGTGCCAGCAGTGGGACAGGGAGGGCCTATGGCTACACCTTC
J gene: TRBJ1-1; clone size: NA; D gene: NA; V gene: TRBV7-7; CDR3 protein: CASSLVGDPSTEAFF; CDR3 DNA: TGTGCCAGCAGCTTAGTGGGGGACCCGAGCACTGAAGCTTTCTTT
J gene: TRBJ2-7; clone size: NA; D gene: NA; V gene: TRBV27; CDR3 protein: CASSLSGPIEQYF; CDR3 DNA: TGTGCCAGCAGTTTATCGGGGCCTATAGAGCAGTACTTC
J gene: TRBJ2-5; clone size: NA; D gene: NA; V gene: TRBV23-1; CDR3 protein: CASSQPGYQETQYF; CDR3 DNA: TGCGCCAGCAGTCAACCAGGGTACCAAGAGACCCAGTACTTC
J gene: TRBJ1-3; clone size: NA; D gene: NA; V gene: TRBV7-9; CDR3 protein: CASSFSVSSGNTIYF; CDR3 DNA: TGTGCCAGCAGCTTCTCCGTTTCCTCTGGAAACACCATATATTTT
J gene: TRBJ2-2; clone size: NA; D gene: NA; V gene: TRBV27; CDR3 protein: CASSPRTTGELFF; CDR3 DNA: TGTGCCAGCAGTCCTCGGACGACCGGGGAGCTGTTTTTT
J gene: TRBJ2-1; clone size: NA; D gene: TRBD1; V gene: TRBV4-3; CDR3 protein: CASSPTGAEQFF; CDR3 DNA: TGCGCCAGCAGCCCGACAGGGGCTGAGCAGTTCTTC
J gene: TRBJ2-3; clone size: NA; D gene: TRBD1; V gene: TRBV7-9; CDR3 protein: CASSPTGGGTDTQYF; CDR3 DNA: TGTGCCAGCAGCCCCACAGGGGGCGGCACAGATACGCAGTATTTT
J gene: TRBJ2-1; clone size: NA; D gene: TRBD2; V gene: TRBV19; CDR3 protein: CASSIDLGTRSYNEQFF; CDR3 DNA: TGTGCCAGTAGTATAGATCTCGGGACTAGATCCTACAATGAGCAGTTCTTC
J gene: TRBJ2-4; clone size: NA; D gene: NA; V gene: TRBV19; CDR3 protein: CATGQRLAKNIQYF; CDR3 DNA: TGTGCCACCGGACAGAGACTAGCCAAAAACATTCAGTACTTC